The 10 T cell receptor beta chains below come from one sample, sequenced in a study of T cells after yellow fever vaccination. TCRdb ran MiXCR on the 5' RACE reads and lists one entry per CDR3 protein. The table has hundreds of thousands of distinct CDR3 sequences, roughly 3.5% seen once. The specimen comprised PBMCs, sampled on the day of the yellow fever booster vaccination. Receptors originate from a man between 18 and 29 years old who received the YFV17D yellow fever vaccine.

This clonotype was recorded many times. The chain combines TRBV5-1 with TRBJ2-7; D perhaps matches TRBD1 (6 bases). Germline V gene sequence: CDR1 SGHRS, CDR2 YFSETQ. The CDR3 length is 15 residues. Trimming stripped 3 bases from V and 2 bases from J, with 15 bases between. This CDR3 is CASSSTTGFTYEQYF. CDR3 coding DNA: TGCGCCAGCAGCTCCACTACAGGGTTCACCTACGAGCAGTACTTC.

This clonotype was observed at least ten times. The rearrangement uses TRBV7-9 and TRBJ1-2; D is unclear. The CDR3 loop spans 17 amino acids. V was trimmed by 2 bases and J by 2 bases, leaving 18 bases between them. CDR1 SEHNR and CDR2 FQNEAQ come from the germline V gene (reference sequence). In DNA, the CDR3 is TGTGCCAGCAGCTTAACCTCGTTGGACCCTGAGAACTATGGCTACACCTTC. This sequence encodes CASSLTSLDPENYGYTF.

This clonotype came up a few times. J is TRBJ2-7 and V is TRBV11-2; no reliable D call. Trimming took off 2 bases at V and 1 base at J, with 18 bases between the two ends. The germline CDR1 and CDR2 sequences are SGHAT and FQNNGV. This CDR3 contains 17 residues. The CDR3 bases are TGTGCCAGCAGCTTATCTGGTACAAAAACAGCTTCCTACGAGCAGTACTTC. Translating it yields CASSLSGTKTASYEQYF.

V gene TRBV18 combines with J gene TRBJ2-7, with 12 bases identical to TRBD2. Germline assignment: CDR1 KGHSH and CDR2 LQKENI. V lost 3 bases, J lost 2 bases, and 2 bases stayed unmatched. This CDR3 is built from 15 residues. This chain's CDR3 is CASSPRTSGTYEQYF. CDR3 bases: TGTGCCAGCTCACCCAGGACTAGCGGGACCTACGAGCAGTACTTC. Full variable domain (remainder filled in from reference TRBV18 and TRBJ2-7): NAGVMQNPRHLVRRRGQEARLRCSPMKGHSHVYWYRQLPEEGLKFMVYLQKENIIDESGMPKERFSAEFPKEGPSILRIQQVVRGDSAAYFCASSPRTSGTYEQYFGPGTRLTVT.

This clonotype came up a few times. The V and J genes are TRBV6-2 or TRBV6-3 and TRBJ2-3, with 11 nucleotides matching TRBD1. The CDR3 is made up of 17 amino acids. Per germline, CDR1 MNHEY and CDR2 SVGEGT. Trimming cost V 2 bases and J 7 bases; bases outside gene matches: 11. As DNA, the CDR3 is TGTGCCAGCAGTTACACACCCGGACAGGGGGCTCGTAATACGCAGTATTTT. It translates to CASSYTPGQGARNTQYF.

A few counts support this clonotype. A read error is possible here, since a much larger clone lies one base away. The chain uses TRBV5-1 and TRBJ2-7; D is possibly TRBD1 or TRBD2 (5 bases each). The CDR3 totals 11 residues. Trimming left V 1 base short and J 7 bases short, with 6 bases between. The V gene's germline CDR1 is SGHRS and CDR2 YFSETQ. The CDR3 loop reads CASSLWGEQYF. In nucleotides, the CDR3 is TGCGCCAGCAGCTTGTGGGGGGAGCAGTACTTC.

This clonotype was seen at least ten times. The chain combines TRBV7-9 with TRBJ1-4, with TRBD1 identical over 10 bases. This CDR3 comprises 15 residues. The germline CDR1 and CDR2 sequences are SEHNR and FQNEAQ (reference sequence). Losses at the gene ends were 5 bases for V and 6 bases for J; bases not matched to a gene: 6. DNA of the CDR3: TGTGCCAGCAGCCGCTCCGGGACAGGGGATGAAAAACTGTTTTTT. Translation: CASSRSGTGDEKLFF.

This clonotype was detected many times. The chain uses TRBV7-8 and TRBJ2-1; 8 nucleotides align to TRBD2. The CDR3 runs to 14 residues. Per germline, CDR1 SGHVS and CDR2 FQNEAQ. V was clipped by 1 base and J by 7 bases; unmatched bases: 3. CDR3 sequence (DNA): TGTGCCAGCAGCTTAGGGGTAGCGGGGAATGAGCAGTTCTTC. Translation gives CASSLGVAGNEQFF.

This clonotype came up many times. V gene TRBV27 combines with J gene TRBJ1-1, with TRBD1 as a possible D gene (5 bases). CDR1 and CDR2 (germline): MNHEY, SMNVEV (reference sequence). CDR3 size: 14 residues. V was trimmed by 8 bases and J by 5 bases, leaving 18 bases between them. CDR3 in amino acids: CASAMRGVGTEAFF. The CDR3 DNA sequence: TGTGCCAGCGCGATGAGAGGGGTGGGGACTGAAGCTTTCTTT.

This clonotype was counted many times. The rearrangement links TRBV7-6 to TRBJ2-1; D unresolved. Trimming shortened V by 4 bases and J by 6 bases, and 7 bases separated the two germline ends. This CDR3 spans 12 amino acids. Germline lookup yields CDR1 SGHVS and CDR2 FNYEAQ. The CDR3, as DNA: TGTGCCAGCAGCTCATATTCCAATGAGCAGTTCTTC. This gives the protein CASSSYSNEQFF.